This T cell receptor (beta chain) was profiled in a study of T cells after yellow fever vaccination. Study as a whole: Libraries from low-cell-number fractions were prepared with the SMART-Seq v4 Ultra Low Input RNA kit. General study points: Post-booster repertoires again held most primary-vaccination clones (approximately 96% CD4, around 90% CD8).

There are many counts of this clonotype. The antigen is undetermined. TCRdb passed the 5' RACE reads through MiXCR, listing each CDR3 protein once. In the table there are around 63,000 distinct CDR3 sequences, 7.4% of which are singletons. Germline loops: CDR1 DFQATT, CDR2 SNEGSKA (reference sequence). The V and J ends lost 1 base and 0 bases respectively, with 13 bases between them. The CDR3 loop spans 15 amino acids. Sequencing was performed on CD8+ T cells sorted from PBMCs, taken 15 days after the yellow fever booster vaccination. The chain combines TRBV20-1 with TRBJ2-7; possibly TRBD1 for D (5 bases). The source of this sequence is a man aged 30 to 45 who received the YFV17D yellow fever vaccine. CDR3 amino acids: CSARAGKVSSYEQYF. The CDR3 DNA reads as TGCAGTGCTAGAGCAGGGAAGGTGAGCTCCTACGAGCAGTACTTC.